Presented here are 20 T cell receptor beta chains from one specimen sequenced in a study of blood T cell repertoires in COVID-19. Method: immunoSEQ multiplex PCR; TCRdb's copy keeps in-frame clones and lacks some. This repertoire shows over 200,000 clones, just under 90% found once; its top ten account for approximately 2.6%. Material for sequencing was peripheral blood. These receptors all stem from a young man with COVID-19, enrolled during active disease.

This chain uses TRBV18 with TRBJ2-3, with TRBD2 matching over 7 bases. V was clipped by 1 base and J by 0 bases; unmatched bases: 4. In germline, CDR1 is KGHSH, CDR2 LQKENI. This CDR3 is built from 16 residues. DNA for the CDR3: TGTGCCAGCTCACCACAGCGGGGCCCTAGCACAGATACGCAGTATTTT. Translated: CASSPQRGPSTDTQYF.

V gene TRBV3-1 (or the pseudogene TRBV3-2) combines with J gene TRBJ2-5, with D possibly being TRBD1 (6 bases). CDR1 LGHDT and CDR2 YNNKEL come from the germline V gene (reference sequence). Trimming removed 0 bases at V and 5 bases at J, with 16 bases between. The CDR3 runs 16 residues. CDR3 bases: TGTGCCAGCAGCCAAGATGAAACAGGGTCCGAGGAGACCCAGTACTTC. Translation: CASSQDETGSEETQYF.

The V call is TRBV5-1, the J call TRBJ2-2; 11 bases agree with TRBD1. With 0 bases clipped from V and 6 bases from J, the junction kept 1 base outside the gene matches. Germline loops: CDR1 SGHRS, CDR2 YFSETQ. The CDR3 is made up of 15 amino acids. CDR3 sequence: CASSLAGQGAGELFF. CDR3 DNA: TGCGCCAGCAGCTTGGCGGGACAGGGGGCCGGGGAGCTGTTTTTT.

About this clone: Other DNA sequences within the sample encode an identical CDR3. The chain employs TRBV30 and TRBJ2-7; TRBD2 matches 10 bases. The CDR3 contains 15 residues. Germline V gives CDR1 GTSNPN, CDR2 SVGIG (reference sequence). J lost 1 base, V lost 2 bases, and 5 bases had no gene match. The CDR3 DNA follows: TGTGCCTGGAGTCCGCTAGCGGGAGTATCCTACGAGCAGTACTTC. This gives the protein CAWSPLAGVSYEQYF.

The table lists this clone with a few counts. The chain links TRBV28 to TRBJ2-7; TRBD1 aligns across 9 bases. The germline CDR1 and CDR2 sequences are MDHEN and SYDVKM. This CDR3 spans 15 amino acids. J lost 2 bases, V lost 5 bases, and 7 bases had no gene match. The CDR3 nucleotides are TGTGCCAGCAGTGCAACCGGGACAGGGACCTACGAGCAGTACTTC. Amino acids: CASSATGTGTYEQYF. Looking up the rest from reference TRBV28 and TRBJ2-7 gives the full variable domain: DVKVTQSSRYLVKRTGEKVFLECVQDMDHENMFWYRQDPGLGLRLIYFSYDVKMKEKGDIPEGYSVSREKKERFSLILESASTNQTSMYLCASSATGTGTYEQYFGPGTRLTVT.

The chain employs TRBV19 and TRBJ2-1; 7 bases fit TRBD1. This CDR3 has 13 amino acids. Germline CDR1 is LNHDA and CDR2 is SQIVND (reference sequence). With 1 base clipped from V and 11 bases from J, the junction kept 5 bases outside the gene matches. DNA of the CDR3: TGTGCCAGTAGTATAGCCCGGGACAGAAAGCAGTTCTTC. It is translated as CASSIARDRKQFF.

CDR3 amino acids: CASSLLVGDTEAFF. The CDR3, as DNA: TGTGCCAGCAGTTTATTGGTGGGAGACACTGAAGCTTTCTTT. J is TRBJ1-1 and V is TRBV28; D ambiguous. Germline CDR1 is MDHEN and CDR2 is SYDVKM. The CDR3 extends over 14 amino acids. Trimming pared 1 base from V and 3 bases from J, leaving 9 bases between.

This clone appeared once. This rearrangement joins TRBV5-5 to TRBJ1-5; 10 positions match TRBD1. There are 18 residues in the CDR3. CDR1 SGHKS and CDR2 YYEKEE come from the germline V gene (reference sequence). Trimming took 0 bases from V and 4 from J; bases not matched to a gene: 10. The CDR3 DNA follows: TGTGCCAGCAGCTTGGCCCCCCGGACAGGGGGAGGAAATCAGCCCCAGCATTTT. Its protein product is CASSLAPRTGGGNQPQHF.

This clone was recorded once. The chain couples TRBV9 to TRBJ1-3; TRBD1 matches at 7 bases. This CDR3 has 15 amino acids. Germline loops: CDR1 SGDLS, CDR2 YYNGEE. V shed 3 bases, J shed 0 bases, and the junction held 3 bases outside the gene matches. CDR3: CASSARQGSGNTIYF. As DNA, the CDR3 is TGTGCCAGCAGCGCCCGACAGGGCTCTGGAAACACCATATATTTT.

The J gene is TRBJ1-1, the V gene TRBV19; TRBD1 aligns across 7 bases. V lost 4 bases, J lost 0 bases, and 5 bases stayed unmatched. Germline V gene sequence: CDR1 LNHDA, CDR2 SQIVND (reference sequence). This CDR3 contains 15 residues. As DNA, the CDR3 is TGTGCCAGTAGTAGGGACAGACAAATGAACACTGAAGCTTTCTTT. This gives the protein CASSRDRQMNTEAFF.

The J gene is TRBJ1-1, the V gene TRBV10-3, with a weak D call TRBD1 (5 bases). CDR1 is ENHRY and CDR2 is SYGVKD in the germline V gene. V lost 7 bases and J 2 bases, leaving 11 bases between the germline ends. The CDR3 contains 13 residues. CDR3 nucleotide sequence: TGTGCCATCACCGGGGGTCACAACACTGAAGCTTTCTTT. Its protein product is CAITGGHNTEAFF.

The chain couples TRBV25-1 to TRBJ1-2, with 8 bases aligning to TRBD1. The CDR3 covers 15 residues. After removal of 6 bases from V and 5 bases from J, the junction contained 11 bases not matched to a gene. From germline, CDR1 is MGHDK and CDR2 SYGVNS. In DNA form, the CDR3 reads TGTGCCAGCAGCGCTGGCAGGGGGCAAGATTATGGCTACACCTTC. Its protein is CASSAGRGQDYGYTF.

The CDR3: CASSPLLRADTQYF. Here the CDR3 DNA reads TGTGCCAGCAGCCCCCTGTTGAGGGCAGATACGCAGTATTTT. The rearrangement joins TRBV3-1 (or the pseudogene TRBV3-2) to TRBJ2-3, with D perhaps matching TRBD2 (5 bases). The germline CDR1 and CDR2 sequences are LGHDT and YNNKEL (reference sequence). The CDR3 spans 14 residues. Trimming shortened V by 4 bases and J by 4 bases, and 12 bases separated the two germline ends.

The chain recombines TRBV12-3 or TRBV12-4 with TRBJ1-2; unclear D gene. The germline V and J ends were trimmed by 3 bases and 8 bases, with 10 bases remaining between them. There are 12 residues in the CDR3. In nucleotides, the CDR3 is TGTGCCAGCAGTTTCGGTGTGGGCGGCTACACCTTC. This sequence encodes CASSFGVGGYTF.

The chain couples TRBV7-2 to TRBJ1-2; 7 bases are a match to TRBD1. Unmatched junction bases numbered 11, after V lost 3 bases and J lost 4 bases. The CDR3 is 16 amino acids. The germline V gene encodes CDR1 SGHTA and CDR2 FQGNSA. CDR3 in amino acids: CASSFYTGTDIYGYTF. For the CDR3, the DNA is TGTGCCAGCAGCTTCTACACCGGGACAGATATCTATGGCTACACCTTC.

This sequence joins TRBV19 and TRBJ2-7, with TRBD1 matching 9 bases. From germline, CDR1 is LNHDA and CDR2 SQIVND (reference sequence). The CDR3 sequence is 15 residues long. Trimming at V came to 8 bases and at J to 3 bases, leaving 11 bases not matched to a gene. The CDR3 loop is CASSRGTGKNYEQYF. The DNA of the CDR3 is TGTGCCAGTTCACGGGGGACAGGGAAGAACTACGAGCAGTACTTC.

This clone appeared a single time. CDR3 loop: CASSDGHIDGYTF. The DNA of the CDR3 is TGTGCCAGCAGTGACGGACATATTGATGGCTACACCTTC. J is TRBJ1-2 and V is TRBV6-2 or TRBV6-3, with D possibly matching TRBD1 (5 bases). V was trimmed by 5 bases and J by 6 bases, leaving 13 bases between them. The CDR3 totals 13 residues. CDR1 MNHEY and CDR2 SVGEGT come from the germline V gene.

The CDR3, as DNA: TGTGCCAGCAGCCCCCGTCAGGGGCGCCCCAATGAGCAGTTCTTC. Protein product: CASSPRQGRPNEQFF. This chain connects TRBV9 to TRBJ2-1; the D gene is possibly TRBD1 (6 bases). Germline-derived CDR1 and CDR2 are SGDLS and YYNGEE. CDR3 length equals 15 residues. The V end lost 4 bases, the J end lost 6 bases, and 17 bases lay between the germline ends.

This clone was observed a single time. The V call is TRBV7-7, the J call TRBJ1-1, with a possible D match to TRBD1 (6 bases). Trimming left V 5 bases short and J 1 base short, with 14 bases between. CDR1 and CDR2 (germline): SSHAT, FNYEAQ (reference sequence). CDR3 length: 15 residues. The CDR3 reads CASSAWAGANTEAFF. CDR3 in DNA: TGTGCCAGCAGCGCTTGGGCAGGGGCGAACACTGAAGCTTTCTTT.

The rearrangement joins TRBV6-1 to TRBJ1-6; no definite D call. The V gene's germline CDR1 is MNHNS and CDR2 SASEGT. The CDR3 spans 15 residues. Trimming pared 2 bases from V and 7 bases from J, leaving 12 bases between. CDR3 DNA: TGTGCCAGCAGTGAATCGGGTATTGAAAATTCACCCCTCCACTTT. As protein: CASSESGIENSPLHF.